This is a list of T cell receptor beta chains from one sample in a study of blood T cell repertoires in COVID-19. Method: immunoSEQ multiplex PCR; TCRdb's copy keeps in-frame clones and lacks some. The sample lists more than 200,000 clones, around 84% seen once, with roughly 10% in the top ten. Sequencing input: peripheral blood. The origin of the receptors is a woman aged 80 or older with COVID-19, enrolled during active disease. Both conserved end residues are part of each CDR3. D genes are given only for firm matches. Clone size is shown for a subset of rows, as once, few, many or a class of expanded clone.

TRBJ1-5 | - | TRBD1 | TRBV15 | CATSRDFRGSNQPQHF | TGTGCCACCAGCAGAGATTTCAGGGGGAGCAATCAGCCCCAGCATTTT
TRBJ2-5 | - | - | TRBV5-1 | CASSLGLVETQYF | TGCGCCAGCAGCTTGGGACTAGTTGAGACCCAGTACTTC
TRBJ2-1 | - | - | TRBV6-5 | CASSRTTDEQFF | TGTGCCAGCAGTAGAACTACGGATGAGCAGTTCTTC
TRBJ1-1 | - | - | TRBV4-2 | CASSRDGGRDTEAFF | TGTGCCAGCAGCCGAGATGGCGGCAGGGACACTGAAGCTTTCTTT
TRBJ1-1 | - | TRBD1 | TRBV18 | CASSPLGTGPTEAFF | TGTGCCAGCTCACCACTCGGGACAGGGCCCACTGAAGCTTTCTTT
TRBJ1-5 | - | - | TRBV5-5 | CASSIADSQPQHF | TGTGCCAGCAGCATTGCGGATTCTCAGCCCCAGCATTTT
TRBJ1-2 | - | - | TRBV28 | CASSFQDRFYGYTF | TGTGCCAGCAGTTTCCAGGACAGATTCTATGGCTACACCTTC
TRBJ1-6 | few | TRBD1 | TRBV6-5 | CASTQGQGNSPLHF | TGTGCCAGCACCCAAGGACAGGGAAATTCACCCCTCCACTTT
TRBJ1-2 | - | TRBD1 | TRBV3-1/TRBV3-2 | CASSQGDRVFYGYTF | TGTGCCAGCAGCCAGGGTGACAGGGTGTTTTATGGCTACACCTTC
TRBJ1-1 | - | - | TRBV19 | CASSFPGAMNTEAFF | TGTGCCAGTAGTTTCCCAGGGGCCATGAACACTGAAGCTTTCTTT
TRBJ2-7 | - | TRBD1 | TRBV28 | CASSVGQGRYEQYF | TGTGCCAGCAGTGTTGGACAGGGAAGGTACGAGCAGTACTTC
TRBJ1-1 | - | - | TRBV30 | CACLRRGFTEAFF | TGTGCCTGCCTCCGTCGGGGGTTCACTGAAGCTTTCTTT
TRBJ1-4 | - | - | TRBV18 | CASSPPGDLNEKLFF | TGTGCCAGCTCACCACCTGGAGACCTTAATGAAAAACTGTTTTTT
TRBJ2-5 | - | TRBD2 | TRBV7-6 | CASSPRLAGTAVAQYF | TGTGCCAGCAGCCCTAGACTAGCGGGGACAGCGGTGGCCCAGTACTTC
TRBJ2-3 | - | - | TRBV30 | CAWGRGHTDTQYF | TGTGCCTGGGGGAGGGGACACACAGATACGCAGTATTTT
TRBJ2-6 | - | - | TRBV4-1 | CASSPAGGAGANVLTF | TGCGCCAGCAGCCCAGCTGGAGGGGCAGGGGCCAACGTCCTGACTTTC
TRBJ2-3 | - | TRBD1 | TRBV6-5 | CASRSQGDTQYF | TGTGCCAGCAGATCACAGGGGGATACGCAGTATTTT
TRBJ1-1 | - | TRBD1 | TRBV5-6 | CASSPDMGQTNTEAFF | TGTGCCAGCAGCCCAGACATGGGACAGACGAACACTGAAGCTTTCTTT
TRBJ2-5 | - | TRBD1 | TRBV7-2 | CASSFYPGQGGGTQYF | TGTGCCAGCAGCTTCTATCCGGGACAGGGGGGAGGGACCCAGTACTTC
TRBJ2-1 | - | TRBD2 | TRBV7-9 | CASSSTLAGLAGYNEQFF | TGTGCCAGCAGCTCCACATTGGCGGGACTAGCGGGTTACAATGAGCAGTTCTTC
TRBJ2-7 | - | TRBD1 | TRBV30 | CAWRGQGPYEQYF | TGTGCCTGGAGGGGACAGGGACCCTACGAGCAGTACTTC
TRBJ1-1 | - | TRBD1 | TRBV14 | CASSHEGQVVLGTEAFF | TGTGCCAGCAGCCACGAGGGACAGGTAGTTCTGGGCACTGAAGCTTTCTTT